Reported below is one TCR beta chain. This specimen belongs to a study of blood T cell repertoires in COVID-19. The table came from immunoSEQ multiplex PCR; TCRdb's copy has only in-frame clones and leaves some out. The sample yields 250,000 to 300,000 clones, approximately 91% seen once. Trimming left V 0 bases short and J 2 bases short, with 10 bases between. CDR1 SGHAT and CDR2 FQNNGV come from the germline V gene. The CDR3 is 15 amino acids. Residents of 24 US areas, aged about 18 to 95 years, made up the participants. Sequences were obtained from PBMCs or T cells enriched from blood (not recorded which). V usage is TRBV11-2 and J usage is TRBJ1-1; D is unclear. The sequence came from a woman between 25 and 40 years old who had recovered from COVID-19. CDR3 coding DNA: TGTGCCAGCAGCTTAGATATGCGGCTTAACACTGAAGCTTTCTTT. It encodes CASSLDMRLNTEAFF.